A selection of T cell receptor beta chains follows, all from one sample in a study of blood T cell repertoires in COVID-19. Here immunoSEQ multiplex PCR was the method, and the copy in TCRdb shows in-frame clones only, minus some. The sample includes some 220,000 clones, 80% to 90% of them seen just once. The sample comprised peripheral blood. The receptors here all came from a woman between 55 and 75 years old who had recovered from COVID-19. Each CDR3 is given with its conserved first and last residue. D genes are given only for firm matches. Only part of the rows carry a size: once, few, many, or a class if the clone is expanded.

j_gene,v_gene,abundance,d_gene,CDR3nt,CDR3aa
TRBJ1-1,TRBV14,NA,NA,TGTGCCAGCAGCCCCCTCGGGTTGACGAACACTGAAGCTTTCTTT,CASSPLGLTNTEAFF
TRBJ2-1,TRBV15,NA,TRBD2,TGTGCCACCAGCCACCCACTAGCGGTTTACAATGAGCAGTTCTTC,CATSHPLAVYNEQFF
TRBJ2-7,TRBV5-1,few,NA,TGCGCCAGCAGCTTGGCTGGGACTCACTCCTACGAGCAGTACTTC,CASSLAGTHSYEQYF
TRBJ2-7,TRBV6-1,many,NA,TGTGCCAGCAGTGAGGAAGGGGCTGGGGTCGACGAGCAGTACTTC,CASSEEGAGVDEQYF
TRBJ1-1,TRBV19,NA,NA,TGTGCCAGTAGGGGGGCTCGGGACACTGAAGCTTTCTTT,CASRGARDTEAFF
TRBJ2-3,TRBV30,NA,TRBD2,TGTGCCTGGAGTCGACTAGCCCACACAGATACGCAGTATTTT,CAWSRLAHTDTQYF
TRBJ2-7,TRBV18,NA,TRBD2,TGTGCCAGCTCACCGGAGGACCGCTCCGGGACTAGCGGACTGCGGACCTACGAGCAGTACTTC,CASSPEDRSGTSGLRTYEQYF
TRBJ2-1,TRBV5-1,NA,TRBD1,TGCGCCAGCAGCTTGGTCGGACAGGGTGGGGATGAGCAGTTCTTC,CASSLVGQGGDEQFF
TRBJ2-1,TRBV6-2/TRBV6-3,NA,TRBD2,TGTGCCAGCAGTTACACAGCCGGGACTAGCGGGGGGGCCCCCTACAATGAGCAGTTCTTC,CASSYTAGTSGGAPYNEQFF
TRBJ1-1,TRBV10-3,NA,NA,TGTGCCATCAGAACAGAGAACACTGAAGCTTTCTTT,CAIRTENTEAFF
TRBJ2-2,TRBV7-9,NA,NA,TGTGCCAGCAGCTTCTGGGTCGGGGACACCGGGGAGCTGTTTTTT,CASSFWVGDTGELFF
TRBJ1-2,TRBV20-1,NA,TRBD1,TGCAGTGCTAGTGTCCCGGGACAGTATGGCTACACCTTC,CSASVPGQYGYTF
TRBJ2-7,TRBV10-3,NA,NA,TGTGCCATCAGGGAGCCAGGGTTCGAGCAGTACTTC,CAIREPGFEQYF
TRBJ2-1,TRBV9,NA,NA,TGTGCCAGCAGCGTAGGAGGAGGGTCACTCTACAATGAGCAGTTCTTC,CASSVGGGSLYNEQFF
TRBJ2-3,TRBV4-2,NA,TRBD2,TGTGCCAGCAGCCTTACGCCGGGACTAGCGTACACAGATACGCAGTATTTT,CASSLTPGLAYTDTQYF
TRBJ2-3,TRBV9,NA,TRBD2,TGTGCCAGCAGCGTTAGCGGGGAAGCACAGATATTGGGTTTT,CASSVSGEAQILGF
TRBJ2-7,TRBV5-5,NA,NA,TGTGCCAGCAGCACTTACTACGAGCAGTACTTC,CASSTYYEQYF
TRBJ2-4,TRBV6-2/TRBV6-3,NA,NA,TGTGCCAGCAGTTTTGATAGTGCCAAAAACATTCAGTACTTC,CASSFDSAKNIQYF
TRBJ2-2,TRBV7-6,NA,NA,TGTGCCAGCAGCTTTAATCCGAACACCGGGGAGCTGTTTTTT,CASSFNPNTGELFF
TRBJ2-7,TRBV5-1,few,NA,TGCGCCAGCAGCCCAGTTGGGGAGGGGGACGTCCACGAGCAGTACTTC,CASSPVGEGDVHEQYF
TRBJ1-2,TRBV5-6,NA,NA,TGTGCCAGCAGCTTCGGGGTCCCGAACTATGGCTACACCTTC,CASSFGVPNYGYTF
TRBJ1-5,TRBV3-1/TRBV3-2,once,NA,TGTGCCAGCAGCCAAGGGCCCATCTTACAGGGTAGGGACGACAATCAGCCCCAGCATTTT,CASSQGPILQGRDDNQPQHF
TRBJ2-1,TRBV6-4,NA,NA,TGTGCCAGCAGTGACGGAGAGAATGAGCAGTTCTTC,CASSDGENEQFF
TRBJ1-4,TRBV6-1,NA,NA,TGTGCCAGCAGTGAAGTGGGGGCTTCTAATGAAAAACTGTTTTTT,CASSEVGASNEKLFF
TRBJ2-7,TRBV9,few,TRBD1,TGTGCCAGCAGCGTGACAGGGAAGATCGACGAGCAGTACTTC,CASSVTGKIDEQYF
TRBJ1-5,TRBV7-9,NA,NA,TGTGCCAGCAGCCTGGACAGCCTAAATCAGCCCCAGCATTTT,CASSLDSLNQPQHF
TRBJ2-7,TRBV5-5,once,NA,TGTGCCAGCAGCTTGGGACCGGGCTACGAGCAGTACTTC,CASSLGPGYEQYF
TRBJ1-6,TRBV7-9,few,NA,TGTGCCAGCAGCTTAATGAAAGAAGGGGGTTCACCCCTCCACTTT,CASSLMKEGGSPLHF
TRBJ2-3,TRBV15,NA,TRBD2,TGTGCCACCAGCAGTTTGGCAACTAGCGGGGGGCAAGCGGGATATACGCAGTATTTT,CATSSLATSGGQAGYTQYF
TRBJ1-4,TRBV30,NA,TRBD1,TGTGCCTGGAGTGCGGACAGGCCTAATGAAAAACTGTTTTTT,CAWSADRPNEKLFF
TRBJ2-4,TRBV20-1,NA,TRBD1,TGCAGTGCTAGTCCATCAGGGACAGAAAACATTCAGTACTTC,CSASPSGTENIQYF
TRBJ2-7,TRBV5-4,NA,TRBD2,TGTGCCAGCAGCCGACTAGCGGGGGGGGGCGTGCAGTACTTC,CASSRLAGGGVQYF
TRBJ1-6,TRBV5-4,NA,TRBD1,TGTGCCAGCAGCCCGGGACAGGGGGGTAATTCACCCCTCCACTTT,CASSPGQGGNSPLHF
TRBJ1-5,TRBV7-3,once,NA,TGTGCCAGCGAAGGCGTTTCGCAGGGTAAAGTCAGCAATCAGCCCCAGCATTTT,CASEGVSQGKVSNQPQHF
TRBJ1-5,TRBV7-8,few,TRBD1,TGTGCCAGCAGCTTGGACAGGGGCGATCAGCCCCAGCATTTT,CASSLDRGDQPQHF
TRBJ2-7,TRBV5-4,NA,TRBD2,TGTGCCAGCAGCTTGGATAGCGGGGGGGCCTACGAGCAGTACTTC,CASSLDSGGAYEQYF
TRBJ1-3,TRBV5-6,NA,NA,TGTGCCAGCAGCTTAGGGGGATATGGAAACACCATATATTTT,CASSLGGYGNTIYF